This TCR beta chain originates from a study of cytomegalovirus exposure and HLA in healthy donors. Germline lookup yields CDR1 SGHDT and CDR2 YYEEEE. The CDR3 totals 15 residues. Trimming removed 0 bases at V and 6 bases at J, with 13 bases between. A note on this clone: Antigen unknown.

Findings and limits, study-wide: Confirmation in vitro established that three CMV-associated chains were specific for CMV antigens. Published work reported that the classifier diagnosed cytomegalovirus status with high specificity and sensitivity. Listed as cytomegalovirus-associated were 170 or so TCR beta chains.

Generated by immunoSEQ multiplex PCR, the TCRdb table keeps only in-frame clones and is missing some. This table holds about 78,000 clones, approximately 95% found once. The study drew the donors from its approximately 120-subject validation cohort, separate from the approximately 700-subject first cohort. J is TRBJ1-5 and V is TRBV5-6; D is unresolved. Specimen: PBMCs. This clonotype originated in a man between 18 and 35 years old in good health and CMV-seropositive. The CDR3 loop reads CASSLATEGTQPQHF. For the CDR3, the DNA is TGTGCCAGCAGCTTGGCAACGGAGGGAACTCAGCCCCAGCATTTT.